This TCR beta chain stems from a study of human T cells and chemical hapten exposure (dated by TCRdb to the early 2020s). Broadly, across the study: For sensitization, 2% DPC in acetone was applied to a roughly 2 cm by roughly 2 cm area of upper inner arm skin. Throughout the study period of 20 to 30 weeks, patients also received therapeutic DPC doses to the scalp every week. Patch testing on the upper back used Finn chambers containing 0.01% DPC, with scoring done after 6 days according to International Contact Dermatitis Research Group standards. The patient cohort, mostly female, included alopecia areata with under or over 50% scalp involvement, alopecia totalis and alopecia universalis. Libraries were pooled for sequencing, and variation in per-sample TCR yields was attributed mainly to small differences in library volumes within the pool. In alopecia patients, the study followed how the peripheral blood TCR repertoire changed in vivo over primary and secondary sensitization to diphenylcyclopropenone (DPC), a hapten. Blood was sampled from patients pre-sensitization (week 0) and at 2, 6 and about 24 weeks after DPC sensitization. Blood for TCR sequencing was provided by twenty-nine alopecia patients at one to four time points (pre-sensitization, 2, 6 and 24 weeks). The paper as a whole reports these results and caveats: Expanded TCRs formed significantly more large CDR3 similarity clusters than pre-sensitization or healthy control sets, consistent with antigen-driven responses. The number of PT1 expanded TCRs positively correlated with patch test score, significant at thresholds 8, 16 and 32 but not 4. Repeated subsampling changed both the strength of the expansion versus patch-test correlation and the threshold at which the correlation became significant. DPC sensitization did not change the number of TCRs with a frequency above 1 in 1000, and there was no evidence of changes in global repertoire structure. Because every patient had alopecia, a presumed autoimmune disease, the patients' immune response might differ from that of healthy individuals.

Concerning this clonotype itself: Its antigen remains unidentified. There are no base qualities to consult, and no much larger clone falls within one base.

The CDR3 goes from the cysteine to the phenylalanine over 15 residues. Only CDR3 DNA is held: 45 bases, read in frame from base 1. CDR1 SGHTA and CDR2 FQGNSA were looked up in the germline V gene. Clipping removes 3 bases from V and 1 base from J, with 3 as the unmatched junction base count. According to the study, the label for this sample's time point signals: pre-sensitization, week 0. The intended sense of this specimen's treatment or condition label: therapeutic diphenylcyclopropenone sensitization with weekly scalp DPC. At each patch-test visit, blood was drawn before the patch test was applied. Eligible patients were aged 18 to 70, diagnosed with alopecia, deemed suitable for DPC therapy, and excluded if pregnant. Unfractionated whole blood was collected in Tempus Blood RNA tubes, and total RNA was extracted from that blood. The method behind the library was RACE. The instrument given in TCRdb is NextSeq 500. Library preparation attached unique molecular identifiers to individual cDNA molecules for quantitative, reproducible TCR counting. For every blood RNA sample, sequencing covered both the TCR alpha and TCR beta chains. The authors processed their data as follows. Samples had a median of about 96,000 TCRs, with a range from 23,224 to 690,600. The Decombinator software suite was used to annotate the V, J and CDR3 of the TCR reads. For the PS versus PT1 abundance plots, all samples were subsampled to the same number of TCRs (28,000). Expanded TCRs were defined as absent before sensitization and observed at least eight times at the 2-week time point. TCRdb itself trimmed the public reads at Q25 with fastp, ran MiXCR and retained productive beta chains. Entries are consolidated by CDR3 protein sequence, retaining the most common genes and DNA. TCRdb, not the original authors, processed these V and J calls. The table for this sample lists some 74,000 distinct CDR3 sequences; 14% of them were counted only once. The ten largest make up about 4.9% of the sample.

The source is a woman aged 45-65 years with alopecia areata. Some clones in this sample may be carry-over from other donors' samples. The input for sequencing was whole blood, taken in connection with sensitization to the hapten diphenylcyclopropenone (DPC). The chain links TRBV7-2 with TRBJ2-3; 8 bases in between match TRBD2. CDR3 sequence: CASSLVSGGTDTQYF. The DNA sequence is as follows: TGTGCCAGCAGCTTGGTTAGCGGGGGCACAGATACGCAGTATTTT.